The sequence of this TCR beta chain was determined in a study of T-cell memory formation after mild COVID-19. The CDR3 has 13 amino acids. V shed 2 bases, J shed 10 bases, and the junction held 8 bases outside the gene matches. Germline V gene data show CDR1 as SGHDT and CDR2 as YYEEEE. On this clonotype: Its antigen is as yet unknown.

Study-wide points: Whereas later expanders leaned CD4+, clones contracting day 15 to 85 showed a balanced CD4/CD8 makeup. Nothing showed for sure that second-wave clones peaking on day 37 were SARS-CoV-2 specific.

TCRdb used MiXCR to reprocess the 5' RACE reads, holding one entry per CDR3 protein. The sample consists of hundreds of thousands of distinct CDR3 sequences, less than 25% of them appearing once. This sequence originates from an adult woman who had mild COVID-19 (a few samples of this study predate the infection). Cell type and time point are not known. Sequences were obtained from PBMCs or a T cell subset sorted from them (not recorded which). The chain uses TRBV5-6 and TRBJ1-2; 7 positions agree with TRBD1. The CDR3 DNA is TGTGCCAGCAGCTTCGGACAGGCCTGGGTCTACACCTTC. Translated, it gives CASSFGQAWVYTF.